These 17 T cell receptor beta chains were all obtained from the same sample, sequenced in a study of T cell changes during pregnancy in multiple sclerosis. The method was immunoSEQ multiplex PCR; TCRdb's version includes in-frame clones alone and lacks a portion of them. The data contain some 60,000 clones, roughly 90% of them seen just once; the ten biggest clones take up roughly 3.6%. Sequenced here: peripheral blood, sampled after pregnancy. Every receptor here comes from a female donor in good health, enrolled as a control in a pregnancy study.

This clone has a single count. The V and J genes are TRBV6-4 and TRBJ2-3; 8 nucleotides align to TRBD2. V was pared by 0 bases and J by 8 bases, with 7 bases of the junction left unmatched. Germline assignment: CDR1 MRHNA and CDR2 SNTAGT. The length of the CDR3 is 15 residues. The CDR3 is CASSDSAGGPSTQYF. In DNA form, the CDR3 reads TGTGCCAGCAGTGACTCGGCGGGGGGTCCTTCTACGCAGTATTTT.

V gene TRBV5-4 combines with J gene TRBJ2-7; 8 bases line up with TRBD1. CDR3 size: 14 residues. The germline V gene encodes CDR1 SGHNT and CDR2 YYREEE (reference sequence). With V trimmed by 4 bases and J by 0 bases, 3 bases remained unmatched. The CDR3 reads CASSDTGGSYEQYF. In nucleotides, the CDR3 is TGTGCCAGCAGCGACACAGGGGGCTCCTACGAGCAGTACTTC.

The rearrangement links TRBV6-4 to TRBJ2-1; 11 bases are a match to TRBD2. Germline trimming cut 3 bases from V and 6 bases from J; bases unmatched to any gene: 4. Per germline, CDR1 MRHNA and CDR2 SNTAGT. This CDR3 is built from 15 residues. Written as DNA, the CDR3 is TGTGCCAGCAGTGAAAATAGCGGGGGGGCCAATGAGCAGTTCTTC. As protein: CASSENSGGANEQFF.

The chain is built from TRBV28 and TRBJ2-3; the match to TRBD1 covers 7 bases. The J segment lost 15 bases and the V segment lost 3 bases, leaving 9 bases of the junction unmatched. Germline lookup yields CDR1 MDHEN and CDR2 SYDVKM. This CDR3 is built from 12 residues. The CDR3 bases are TGTGCCAGCAGTTTGAAGGGGGCGCGCGGCTATTTT. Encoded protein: CASSLKGARGYF.

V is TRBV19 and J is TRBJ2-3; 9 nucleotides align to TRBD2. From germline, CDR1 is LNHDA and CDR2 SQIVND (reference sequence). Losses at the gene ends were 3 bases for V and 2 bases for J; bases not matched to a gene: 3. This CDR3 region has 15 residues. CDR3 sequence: CASSMLAGPTDTQYF. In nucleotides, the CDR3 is TGTGCCAGTAGTATGCTAGCGGGACCCACAGATACGCAGTATTTT.

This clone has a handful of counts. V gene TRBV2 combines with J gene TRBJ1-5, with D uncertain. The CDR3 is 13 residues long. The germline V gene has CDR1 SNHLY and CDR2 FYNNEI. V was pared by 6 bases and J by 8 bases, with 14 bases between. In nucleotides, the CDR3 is TGTGCCAGCAGGTGGAGGGCCTTAGAGCCCCAGCATTTT. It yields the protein CASRWRALEPQHF.

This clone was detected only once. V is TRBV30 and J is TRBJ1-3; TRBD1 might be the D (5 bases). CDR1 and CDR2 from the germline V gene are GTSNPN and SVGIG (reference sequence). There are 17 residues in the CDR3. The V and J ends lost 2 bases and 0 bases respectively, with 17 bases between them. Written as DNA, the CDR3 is TGTGCCTGGAGTAAGAAAATGGGGGGATCCTCTGGAAACACCATATATTTT. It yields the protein CAWSKKMGGSSGNTIYF.

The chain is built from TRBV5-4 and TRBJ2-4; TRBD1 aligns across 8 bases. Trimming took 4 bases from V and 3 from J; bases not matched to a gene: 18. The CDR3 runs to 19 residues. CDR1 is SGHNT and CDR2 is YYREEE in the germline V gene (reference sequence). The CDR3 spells CASSPMLGQGGGGKNIQYF. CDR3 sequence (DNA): TGTGCCAGCAGCCCGATGCTCGGACAGGGTGGAGGGGGCAAAAACATTCAGTACTTC.

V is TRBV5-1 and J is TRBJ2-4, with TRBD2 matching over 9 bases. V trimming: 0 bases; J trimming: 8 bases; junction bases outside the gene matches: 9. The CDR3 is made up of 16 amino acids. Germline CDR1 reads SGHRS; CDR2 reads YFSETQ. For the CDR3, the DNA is TGCGCCAGCAGCTTGGGGCTCGCGGGGGGGCTGGACATTCAGTACTTC. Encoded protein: CASSLGLAGGLDIQYF.

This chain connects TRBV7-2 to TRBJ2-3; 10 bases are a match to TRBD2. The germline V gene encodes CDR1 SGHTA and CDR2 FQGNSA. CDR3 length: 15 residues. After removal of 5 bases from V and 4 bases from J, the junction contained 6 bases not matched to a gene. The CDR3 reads CASSLLAGVADTQYF. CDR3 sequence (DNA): TGTGCCAGCAGCCTCCTAGCGGGAGTGGCAGATACGCAGTATTTT.

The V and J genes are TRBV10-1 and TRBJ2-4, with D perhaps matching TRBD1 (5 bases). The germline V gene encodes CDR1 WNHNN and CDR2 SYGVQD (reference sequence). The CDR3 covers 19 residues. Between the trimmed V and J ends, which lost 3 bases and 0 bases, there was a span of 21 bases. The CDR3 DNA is TGCGCCAGCAGTGAAGGAAGAGGAGAAGGGGTCCTAGCCAAAAACATTCAGTACTTC. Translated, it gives CASSEGRGEGVLAKNIQYF.

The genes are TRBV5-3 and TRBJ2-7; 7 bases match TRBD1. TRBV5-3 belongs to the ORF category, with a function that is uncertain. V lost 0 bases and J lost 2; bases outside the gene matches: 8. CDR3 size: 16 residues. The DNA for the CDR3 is TGTGCCAGAAGCTTGGCCTTTACAGGGGTACCCTACGAGCAGTACTTC. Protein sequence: CARSLAFTGVPYEQYF.

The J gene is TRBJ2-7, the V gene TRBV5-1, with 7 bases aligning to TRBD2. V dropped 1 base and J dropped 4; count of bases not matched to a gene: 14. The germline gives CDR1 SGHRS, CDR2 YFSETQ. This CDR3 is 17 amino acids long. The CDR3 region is CASSLRSSGEFMYEQYF. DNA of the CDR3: TGCGCCAGCAGCTTGAGGTCTAGCGGTGAATTTATGTACGAGCAGTACTTC.

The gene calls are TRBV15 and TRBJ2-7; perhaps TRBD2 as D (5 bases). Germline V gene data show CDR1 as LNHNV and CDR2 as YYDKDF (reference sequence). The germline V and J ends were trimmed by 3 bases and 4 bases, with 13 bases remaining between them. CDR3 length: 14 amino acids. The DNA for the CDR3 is TGTGCCACCAGCAGCGGACTGGGCATATACGAGCAGTACTTC. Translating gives CATSSGLGIYEQYF. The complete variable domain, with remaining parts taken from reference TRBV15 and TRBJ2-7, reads DAMVIQNPRYQVTQFGKPVTLSCSQTLNHNVMYWYQQKSSQAPKLLFHYYDKDFNNEADTPDNFQSRRPNTSFCFLDIRSPGLGDTAMYLCATSSGLGIYEQYFGPGTRLTVT.

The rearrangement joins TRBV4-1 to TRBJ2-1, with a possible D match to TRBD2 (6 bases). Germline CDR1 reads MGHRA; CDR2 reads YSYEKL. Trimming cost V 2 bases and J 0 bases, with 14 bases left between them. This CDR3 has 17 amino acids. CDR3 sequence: CASSQSPAGLSYNEQFF. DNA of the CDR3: TGCGCCAGCAGCCAAAGCCCAGCGGGTCTCTCCTACAATGAGCAGTTCTTC.

The CDR3 here is CASARRDETQYF. CDR3 DNA sequence: TGTGCCAGCGCCCGCAGGGATGAGACCCAGTACTTC. The V gene is TRBV2, the J gene TRBJ2-5; D is possibly TRBD1 (5 bases). Germline V lookup: CDR1 SNHLY, CDR2 FYNNEI. The V gene lost 8 bases and the J gene lost 5 bases, with 12 bases spanning the gap. This CDR3 spans 12 amino acids.

The CDR3 region is CASSLNPGETQYF. In nucleotides, the CDR3 is TGTGCCAGCAGCTTAAACCCCGGGGAGACCCAGTACTTC. The chain links TRBV7-3 to TRBJ2-5; no definite D call. CDR1 SGHTA and CDR2 FQGTGA come from the germline V gene. The CDR3 covers 13 residues. V lost 1 base, J lost 5 bases, and 8 bases lay in between.